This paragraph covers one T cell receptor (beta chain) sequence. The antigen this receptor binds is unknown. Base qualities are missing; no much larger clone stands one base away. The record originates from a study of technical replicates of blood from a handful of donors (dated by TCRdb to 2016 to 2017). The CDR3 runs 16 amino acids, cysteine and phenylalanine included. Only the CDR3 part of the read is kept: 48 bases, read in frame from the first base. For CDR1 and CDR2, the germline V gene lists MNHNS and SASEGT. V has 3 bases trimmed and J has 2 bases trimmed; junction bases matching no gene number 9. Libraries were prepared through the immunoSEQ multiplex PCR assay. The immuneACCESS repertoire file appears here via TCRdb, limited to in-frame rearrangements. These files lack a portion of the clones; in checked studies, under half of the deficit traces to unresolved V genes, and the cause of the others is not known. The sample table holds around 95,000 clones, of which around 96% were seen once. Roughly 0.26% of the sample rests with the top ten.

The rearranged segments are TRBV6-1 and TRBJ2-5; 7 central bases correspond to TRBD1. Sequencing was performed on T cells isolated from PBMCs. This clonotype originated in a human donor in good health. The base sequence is TGTGCCAGCAGTGATCCCGGGACAGATCAACAAGAGACCCAGTACTTC. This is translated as CASSDPGTDQQETQYF.